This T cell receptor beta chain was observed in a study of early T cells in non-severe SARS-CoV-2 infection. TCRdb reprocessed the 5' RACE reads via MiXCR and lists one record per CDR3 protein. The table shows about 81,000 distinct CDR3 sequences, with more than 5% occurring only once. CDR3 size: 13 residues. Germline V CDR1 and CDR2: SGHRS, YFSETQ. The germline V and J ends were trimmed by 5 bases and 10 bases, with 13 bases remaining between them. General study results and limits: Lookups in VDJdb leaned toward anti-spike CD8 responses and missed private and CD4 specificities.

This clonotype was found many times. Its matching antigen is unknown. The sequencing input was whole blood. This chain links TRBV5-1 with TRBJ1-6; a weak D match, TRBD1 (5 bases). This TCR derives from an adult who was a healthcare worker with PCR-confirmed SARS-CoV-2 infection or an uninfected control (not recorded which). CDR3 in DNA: TGCGCCAGCAGTAATTCGGGGGTATCACCCCTCCACTTT. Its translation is CASSNSGVSPLHF.